This TCR beta chain was captured by sequencing in a study of blood T cell repertoires in COVID-19. Study information: Acute and convalescent COVID-19 samples came from the United States, Italy and Spain. Sources were T cells, B-cell-depleted T cells, or PBMCs; the material itself was cDNA or gDNA.

In the original processing: For nucleated cells, counts were estimated from reference gene primer amplification. Only in-frame clones appear in the TCRdb table, and some are missing; sequencing was by immunoSEQ multiplex PCR. V, J and clone size reflect that table, while D and trimming were determined from the DNA. The data show about 120,000 clones, approximately 80% seen once. V shed 5 bases, J shed 5 bases, and the junction held 3 bases outside the gene matches. Germline values: CDR1 SGHTA, CDR2 FQGNSA. The CDR3 consists of 13 residues. At least ten counts were recorded for this clone. This clonotype was sampled from a human donor in a cohort sampled during active COVID-19. Source material: peripheral blood. The chain uses TRBV7-2 and TRBJ1-5; TRBD1 aligns across 7 bases. CDR3 loop: CASSPDRHQPQHF. CDR3 bases: TGTGCCAGCAGCCCGGACAGGCATCAGCCCCAGCATTTT. Combining the CDR3 with reference TRBV7-2 and TRBJ1-5 gives the whole variable domain GAGVSQSPSNKVTEKGKDVELRCDPISGHTALYWYRQSLGQGLEFLIYFQGNSAPDKSGLPSDRFSAERTGGSVSTLTIQRTQQEDSAVYLCASSPDRHQPQHFGDGTRLSIL.